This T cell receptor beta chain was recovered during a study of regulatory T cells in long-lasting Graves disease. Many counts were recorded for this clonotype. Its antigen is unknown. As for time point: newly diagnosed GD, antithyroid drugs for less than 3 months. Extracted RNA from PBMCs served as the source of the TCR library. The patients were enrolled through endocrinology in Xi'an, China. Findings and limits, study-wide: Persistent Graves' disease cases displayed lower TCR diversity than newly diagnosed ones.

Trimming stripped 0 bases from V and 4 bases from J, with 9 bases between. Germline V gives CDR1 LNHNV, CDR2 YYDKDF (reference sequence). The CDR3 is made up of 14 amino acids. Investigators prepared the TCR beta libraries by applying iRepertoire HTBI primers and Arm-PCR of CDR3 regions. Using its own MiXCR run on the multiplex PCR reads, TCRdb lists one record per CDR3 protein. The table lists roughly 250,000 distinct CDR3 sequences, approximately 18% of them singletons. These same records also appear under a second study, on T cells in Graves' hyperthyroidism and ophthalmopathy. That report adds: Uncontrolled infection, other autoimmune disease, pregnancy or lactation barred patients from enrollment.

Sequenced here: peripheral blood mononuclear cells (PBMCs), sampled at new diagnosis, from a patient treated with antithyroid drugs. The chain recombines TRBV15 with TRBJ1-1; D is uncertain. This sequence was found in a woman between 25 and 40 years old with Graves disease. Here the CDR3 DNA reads TGTGCCACCAGCAGAGATCTGGGATTCACTGAAGCTTTCTTT. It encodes CATSRDLGFTEAFF.